This T cell receptor (beta chain) stems from a study of T cells in Graves' hyperthyroidism and ophthalmopathy. V was clipped by 4 bases and J by 3 bases; unmatched bases: 14. Germline CDR1 is DFQATT and CDR2 is SNEGSKA (reference sequence). The CDR3 sequence is 17 residues long. Overall study results and limits: Progression to ophthalmopathy was predicted a median of 6.5 months early. Ophthalmopathy and stable hyperthyroidism were told apart by a 13 V-J model.

Stable Graves' hyperthyroidism meant no ophthalmopathy progression within 18 months. From approximately 9.5 ml of fresh peripheral blood, PBMCs were isolated. Amplified TCR beta CDR3 regions derived from RNA transcripts. The HTBI primer set served for first-round RT-PCR of the TCR CDR3. TCRdb redid the calling of the multiplex PCR reads with MiXCR, one entry per CDR3 protein. The sample lists 300,000 to 450,000 distinct CDR3 sequences, under 15% occurring once. Of note for this clonotype: Its matching antigen is unknown.

The TCR originated in a woman in her 30s with Graves' hyperthyroidism. The specimen was blood. V is TRBV20-1 and J is TRBJ2-3; 9 bases align to TRBD2. This CDR3 is CSATVLSGSATTDTQYF. CDR3 DNA: TGCAGTGCTACAGTACTTAGCGGGAGTGCCACGACAGATACGCAGTATTTT.